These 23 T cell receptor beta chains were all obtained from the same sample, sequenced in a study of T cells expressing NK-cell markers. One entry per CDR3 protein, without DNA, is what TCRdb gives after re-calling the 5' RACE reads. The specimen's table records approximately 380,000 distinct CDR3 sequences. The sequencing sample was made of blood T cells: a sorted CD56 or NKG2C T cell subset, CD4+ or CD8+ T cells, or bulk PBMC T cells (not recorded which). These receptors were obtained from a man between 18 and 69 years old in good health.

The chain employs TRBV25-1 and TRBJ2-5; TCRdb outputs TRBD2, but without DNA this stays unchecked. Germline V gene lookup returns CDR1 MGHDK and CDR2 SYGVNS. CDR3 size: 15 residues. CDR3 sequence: CASSPSILSQETQYF.

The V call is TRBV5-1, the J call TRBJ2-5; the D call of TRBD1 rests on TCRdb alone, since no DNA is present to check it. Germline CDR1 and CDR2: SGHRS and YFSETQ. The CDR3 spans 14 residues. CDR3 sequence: CASSDRDVQETQYF.

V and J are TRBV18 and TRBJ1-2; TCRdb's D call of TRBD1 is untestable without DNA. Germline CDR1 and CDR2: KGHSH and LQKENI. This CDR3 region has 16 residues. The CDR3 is CASSPPGGGASYGYTF.

CDR3: CSARGNQGYTF. The rearrangement uses TRBV20-1 and TRBJ1-2. This CDR3 has 11 residues. The germline CDR1 and CDR2 sequences are DFQATT and SNEGSKA (reference sequence).

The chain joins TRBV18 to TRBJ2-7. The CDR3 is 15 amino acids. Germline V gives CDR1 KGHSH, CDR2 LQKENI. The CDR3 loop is CASSPPGQRYYEQYF.

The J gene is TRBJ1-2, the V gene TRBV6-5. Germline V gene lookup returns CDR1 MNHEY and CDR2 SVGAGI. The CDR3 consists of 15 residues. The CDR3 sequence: CASSSKERTNYGYTF.

The CDR3 loop is CASSQGRWGAYEQYF. The J gene is TRBJ2-7, the V gene TRBV3-1; the TRBD1 assignment by TCRdb is unverifiable without DNA. CDR1 is LGHDT and CDR2 is YNNKEL in the germline V gene (reference sequence). The CDR3 loop spans 15 amino acids.

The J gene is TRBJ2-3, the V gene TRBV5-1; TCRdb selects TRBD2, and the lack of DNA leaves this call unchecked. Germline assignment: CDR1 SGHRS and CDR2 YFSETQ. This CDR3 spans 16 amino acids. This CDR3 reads CASSSWPGLRTDTQYF.

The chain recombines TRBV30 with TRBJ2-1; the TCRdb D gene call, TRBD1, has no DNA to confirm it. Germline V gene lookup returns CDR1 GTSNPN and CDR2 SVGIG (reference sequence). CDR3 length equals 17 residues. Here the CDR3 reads CAWSVNPPGGVLDEQFF.

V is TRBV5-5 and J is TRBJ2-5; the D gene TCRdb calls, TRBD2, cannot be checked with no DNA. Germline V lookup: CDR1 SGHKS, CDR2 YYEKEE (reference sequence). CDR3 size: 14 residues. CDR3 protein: CASSPDGPRETQYF.

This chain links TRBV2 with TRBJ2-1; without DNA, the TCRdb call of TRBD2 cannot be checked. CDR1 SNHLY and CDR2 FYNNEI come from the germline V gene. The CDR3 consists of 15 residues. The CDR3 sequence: CASSDERGGLGEQFF. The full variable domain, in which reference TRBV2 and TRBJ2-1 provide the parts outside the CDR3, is EPEVTQTPSHQVTQMGQEVILRCVPISNHLYFYWYRQILGQKVEFLVSFYNNEISEKSEIFDDQFSVERPDGSNFTLKIRSTKLEDSAMYFCASSDERGGLGEQFFGPGTRLTVL.

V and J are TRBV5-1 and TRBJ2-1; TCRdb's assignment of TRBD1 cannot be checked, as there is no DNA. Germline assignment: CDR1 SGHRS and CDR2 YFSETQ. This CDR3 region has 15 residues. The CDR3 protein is CASSSGGYRGNEQFF.

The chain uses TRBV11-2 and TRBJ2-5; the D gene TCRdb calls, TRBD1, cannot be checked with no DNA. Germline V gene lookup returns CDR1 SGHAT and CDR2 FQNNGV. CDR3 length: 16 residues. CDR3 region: CASSPRGGAGSETQYF.

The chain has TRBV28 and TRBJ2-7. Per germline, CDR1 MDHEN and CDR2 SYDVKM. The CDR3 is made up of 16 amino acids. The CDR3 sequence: CASSFWGTATSYEQYF.

CDR3 amino acids: CASSLASGRPSEAFF. The J gene is TRBJ1-1, the V gene TRBV5-1; TCRdb selects TRBD1, and the lack of DNA leaves this call unchecked. The CDR3 runs 15 residues. CDR1 is SGHRS, CDR2 YFSETQ, per germline.

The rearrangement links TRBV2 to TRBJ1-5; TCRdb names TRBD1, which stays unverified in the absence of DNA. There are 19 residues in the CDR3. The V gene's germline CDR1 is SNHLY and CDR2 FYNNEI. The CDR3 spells CASSVLQGYGLYSNQPQHF.

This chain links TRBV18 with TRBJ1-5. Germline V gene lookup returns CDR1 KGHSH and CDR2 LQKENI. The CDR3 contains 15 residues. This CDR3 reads CASSLHKGKDQPQHF.

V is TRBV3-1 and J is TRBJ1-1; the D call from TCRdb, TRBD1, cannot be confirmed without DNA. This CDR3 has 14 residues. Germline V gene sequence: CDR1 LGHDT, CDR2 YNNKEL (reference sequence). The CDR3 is CASSLNTGGYEAFF.

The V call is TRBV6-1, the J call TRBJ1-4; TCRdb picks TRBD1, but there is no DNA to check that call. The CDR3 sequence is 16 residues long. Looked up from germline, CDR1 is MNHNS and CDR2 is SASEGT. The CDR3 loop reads CASSAQVAARNEKLFF.

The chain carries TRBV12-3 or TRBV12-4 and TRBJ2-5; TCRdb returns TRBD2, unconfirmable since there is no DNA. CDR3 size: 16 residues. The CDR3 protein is CASSPMVLAGVETQYF.

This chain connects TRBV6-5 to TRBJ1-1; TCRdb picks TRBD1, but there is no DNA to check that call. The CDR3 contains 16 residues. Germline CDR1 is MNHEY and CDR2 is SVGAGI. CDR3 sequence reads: CASSYTSRGGNTEAFF.

The CDR3 here is CASSDYGYNEQFF. This rearrangement joins TRBV10-2 to TRBJ2-1. Germline loops: CDR1 WSHSY, CDR2 SAAADI. CDR3 length: 13 amino acids.

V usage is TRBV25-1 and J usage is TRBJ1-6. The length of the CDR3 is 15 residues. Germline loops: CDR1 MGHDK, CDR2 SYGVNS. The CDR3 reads CASRTSISYNSPLHF.